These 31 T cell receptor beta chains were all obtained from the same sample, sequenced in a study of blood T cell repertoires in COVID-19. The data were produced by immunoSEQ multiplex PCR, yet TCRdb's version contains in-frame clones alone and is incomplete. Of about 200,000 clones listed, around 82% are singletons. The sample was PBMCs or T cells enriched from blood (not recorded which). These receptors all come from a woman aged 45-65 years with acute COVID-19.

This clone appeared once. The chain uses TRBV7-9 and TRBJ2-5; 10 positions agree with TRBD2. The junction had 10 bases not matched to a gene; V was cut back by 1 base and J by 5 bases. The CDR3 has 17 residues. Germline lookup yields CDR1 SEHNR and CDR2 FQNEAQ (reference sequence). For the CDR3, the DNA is TGTGCCAGCAGCTTAGGACTAGCGGGCCCCACCCAGGAGACCCAGTACTTC. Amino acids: CASSLGLAGPTQETQYF.

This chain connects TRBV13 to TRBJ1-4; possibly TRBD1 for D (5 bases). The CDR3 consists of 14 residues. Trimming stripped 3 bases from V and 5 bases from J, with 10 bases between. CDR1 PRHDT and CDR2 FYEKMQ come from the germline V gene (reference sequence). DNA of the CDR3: TGTGCCAGCAGCTTCCGACAGCAAAATGAAAAACTGTTTTTT. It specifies CASSFRQQNEKLFF.

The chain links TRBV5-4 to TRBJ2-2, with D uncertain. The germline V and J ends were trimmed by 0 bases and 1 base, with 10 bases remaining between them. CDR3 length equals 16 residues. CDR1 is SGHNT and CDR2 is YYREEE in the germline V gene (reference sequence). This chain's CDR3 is CASSLEARLNTGELFF. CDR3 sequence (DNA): TGTGCCAGCAGCTTGGAGGCCCGACTGAACACCGGGGAGCTGTTTTTT.

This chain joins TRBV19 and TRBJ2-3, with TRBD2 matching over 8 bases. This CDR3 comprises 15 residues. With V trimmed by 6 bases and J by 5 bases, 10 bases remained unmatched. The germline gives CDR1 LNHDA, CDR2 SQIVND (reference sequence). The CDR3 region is CASREWYGGGDTQYF. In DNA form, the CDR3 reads TGTGCCAGTAGGGAATGGTACGGGGGGGGAGATACGCAGTATTTT.

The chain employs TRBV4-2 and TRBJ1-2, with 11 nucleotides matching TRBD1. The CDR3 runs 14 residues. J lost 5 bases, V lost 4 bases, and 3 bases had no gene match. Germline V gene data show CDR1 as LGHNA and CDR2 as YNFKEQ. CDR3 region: CASSPGQGAYGYTF. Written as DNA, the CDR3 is TGTGCCAGCAGCCCTGGACAGGGGGCGTATGGCTACACCTTC.

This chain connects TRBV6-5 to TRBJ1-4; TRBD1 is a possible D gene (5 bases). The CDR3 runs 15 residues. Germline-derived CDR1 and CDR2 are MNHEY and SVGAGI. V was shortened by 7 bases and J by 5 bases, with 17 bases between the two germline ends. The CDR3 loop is CASTGRWGRNEKLFF. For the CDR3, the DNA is TGTGCCAGCACTGGAAGGTGGGGGAGGAATGAAAAACTGTTTTTT.

CDR3: CASSLVTGTASNQPQHF. In DNA, the CDR3 is TGTGCCAGCAGCTTGGTGACGGGGACAGCAAGCAATCAGCCCCAGCATTTT. The rearrangement links TRBV5-5 to TRBJ1-5; 7 bases align to TRBD1. The germline CDR1 and CDR2 sequences are SGHKS and YYEKEE (reference sequence). The CDR3 has 17 residues. V dropped 0 bases and J dropped 1; count of bases not matched to a gene: 7.

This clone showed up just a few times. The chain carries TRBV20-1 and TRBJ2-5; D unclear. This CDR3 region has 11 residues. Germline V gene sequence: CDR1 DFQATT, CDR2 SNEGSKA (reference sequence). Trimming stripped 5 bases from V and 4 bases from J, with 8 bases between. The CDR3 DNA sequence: TGCAGTGCTCTAGGTGGAGAGACCCAGTACTTC. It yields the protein CSALGGETQYF.

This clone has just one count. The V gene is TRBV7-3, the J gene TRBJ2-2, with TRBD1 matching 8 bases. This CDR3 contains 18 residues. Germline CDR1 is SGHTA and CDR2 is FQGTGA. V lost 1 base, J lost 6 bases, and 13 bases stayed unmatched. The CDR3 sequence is CASSLRGLPDRAAGELFF. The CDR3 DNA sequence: TGTGCCAGCAGCTTAAGGGGCTTACCGGACAGGGCTGCCGGGGAGCTGTTTTTT.

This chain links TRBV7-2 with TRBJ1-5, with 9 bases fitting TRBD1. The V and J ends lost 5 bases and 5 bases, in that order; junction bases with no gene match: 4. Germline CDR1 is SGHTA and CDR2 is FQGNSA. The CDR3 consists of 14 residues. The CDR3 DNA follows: TGTGCCAGCAGCGACAGGACAGGGGATCAGCCCCAGCATTTT. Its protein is CASSDRTGDQPQHF. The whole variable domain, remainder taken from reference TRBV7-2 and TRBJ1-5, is GAGVSQSPSNKVTEKGKDVELRCDPISGHTALYWYRQSLGQGLEFLIYFQGNSAPDKSGLPSDRFSAERTGGSVSTLTIQRTQQEDSAVYLCASSDRTGDQPQHFGDGTRLSIL.

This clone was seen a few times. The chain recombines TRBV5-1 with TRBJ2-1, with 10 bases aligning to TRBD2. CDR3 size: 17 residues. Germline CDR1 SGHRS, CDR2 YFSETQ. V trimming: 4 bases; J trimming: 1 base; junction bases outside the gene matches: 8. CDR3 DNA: TGCGCCAGCAGCCCTATAGCGGGGGGTGGGTCCTACAATGAGCAGTTCTTC. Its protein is CASSPIAGGGSYNEQFF.

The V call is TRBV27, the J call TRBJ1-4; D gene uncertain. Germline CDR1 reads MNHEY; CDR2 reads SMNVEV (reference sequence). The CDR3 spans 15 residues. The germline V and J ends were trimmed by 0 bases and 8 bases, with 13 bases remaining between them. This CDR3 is CASSLSRAHPEKLFF. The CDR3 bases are TGTGCCAGCAGTTTATCGAGGGCCCACCCCGAAAAACTGTTTTTT.

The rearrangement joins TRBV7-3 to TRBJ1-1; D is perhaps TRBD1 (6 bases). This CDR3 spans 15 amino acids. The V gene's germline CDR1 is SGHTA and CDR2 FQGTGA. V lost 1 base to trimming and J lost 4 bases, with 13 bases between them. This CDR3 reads CASSLIGQGTTEAFF. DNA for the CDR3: TGTGCCAGCAGCTTAATAGGCCAGGGGACCACTGAAGCTTTCTTT.

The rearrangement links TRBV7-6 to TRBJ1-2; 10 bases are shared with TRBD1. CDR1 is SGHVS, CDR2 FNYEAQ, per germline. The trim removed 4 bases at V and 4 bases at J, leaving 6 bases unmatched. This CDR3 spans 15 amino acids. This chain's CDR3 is CASSSGTGDTYGYTF. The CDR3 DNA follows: TGTGCCAGCAGCTCTGGGACAGGGGATACCTATGGCTACACCTTC.

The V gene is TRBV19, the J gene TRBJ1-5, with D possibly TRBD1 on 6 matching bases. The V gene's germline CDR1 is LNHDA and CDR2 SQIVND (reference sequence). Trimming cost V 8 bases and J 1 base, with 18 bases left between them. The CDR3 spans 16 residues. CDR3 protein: CASRGGGDASNQPQHF. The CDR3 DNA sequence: TGTGCCAGTCGGGGCGGGGGCGATGCAAGCAATCAGCCCCAGCATTTT.

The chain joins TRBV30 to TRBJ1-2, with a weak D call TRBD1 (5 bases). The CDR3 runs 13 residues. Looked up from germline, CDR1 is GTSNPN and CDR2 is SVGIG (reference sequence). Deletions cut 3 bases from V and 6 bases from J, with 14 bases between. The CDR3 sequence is CAWSGGAGDGYTF. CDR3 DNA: TGTGCCTGGAGCGGAGGGGCGGGGGATGGCTACACCTTC. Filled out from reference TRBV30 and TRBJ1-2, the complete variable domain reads SQTIHQWPATLVQPVGSPLSLECTVEGTSNPNLYWYRQAAGRGLQLLFYSVGIGQISSEVPQNLSASRPQDRQFILSSKKLLLSDSGFYLCAWSGGAGDGYTFGSGTRLTVV.

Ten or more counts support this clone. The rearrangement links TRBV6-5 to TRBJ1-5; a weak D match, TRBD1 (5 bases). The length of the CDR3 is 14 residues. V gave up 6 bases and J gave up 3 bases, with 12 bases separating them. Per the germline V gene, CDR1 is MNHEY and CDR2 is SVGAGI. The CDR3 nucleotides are TGTGCCAGCAGCTACACAGGATCCAATCAGCCCCAGCATTTT. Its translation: CASSYTGSNQPQHF.

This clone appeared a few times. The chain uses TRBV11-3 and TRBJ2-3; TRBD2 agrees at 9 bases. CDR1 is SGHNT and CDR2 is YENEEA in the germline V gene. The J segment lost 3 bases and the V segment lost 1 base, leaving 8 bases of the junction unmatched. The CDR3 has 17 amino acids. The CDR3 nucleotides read TGTGCCAGCAGCTTAGGGATTAGCGGGGGAACAACAGATACGCAGTATTTT. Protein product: CASSLGISGGTTDTQYF.

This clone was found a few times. CDR3 loop: CASSSLPRGTEAFF. The CDR3 DNA follows: TGTGCCAGCAGCTCTCTACCCCGCGGCACTGAAGCTTTCTTT. V is TRBV9 and J is TRBJ1-1; no definite D call. Germline CDR1 SGDLS, CDR2 YYNGEE. The CDR3 totals 14 residues. Trimming took 4 bases from V and 4 from J, leaving 14 bases between them.

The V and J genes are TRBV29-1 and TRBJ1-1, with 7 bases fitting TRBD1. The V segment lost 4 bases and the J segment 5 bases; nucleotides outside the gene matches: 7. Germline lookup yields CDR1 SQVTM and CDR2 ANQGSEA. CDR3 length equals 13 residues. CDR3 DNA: TGCAGCGTTGGGACAGGATCTGGAACTGAAGCTTTCTTT. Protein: CSVGTGSGTEAFF.

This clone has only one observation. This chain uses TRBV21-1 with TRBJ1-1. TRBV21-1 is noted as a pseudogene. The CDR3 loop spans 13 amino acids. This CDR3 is CASSRPRGTEAFF. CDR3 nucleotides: TGTGCCAGCAGCAGACCCCGGGGAACTGAAGCTTTCTTT.

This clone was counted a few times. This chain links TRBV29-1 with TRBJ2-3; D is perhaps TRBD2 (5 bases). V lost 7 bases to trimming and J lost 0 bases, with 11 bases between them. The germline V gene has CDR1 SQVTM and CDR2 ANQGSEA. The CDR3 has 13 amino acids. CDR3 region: CSGTYHSTDTQYF. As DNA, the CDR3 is TGCAGCGGGACTTACCATAGCACAGATACGCAGTATTTT.

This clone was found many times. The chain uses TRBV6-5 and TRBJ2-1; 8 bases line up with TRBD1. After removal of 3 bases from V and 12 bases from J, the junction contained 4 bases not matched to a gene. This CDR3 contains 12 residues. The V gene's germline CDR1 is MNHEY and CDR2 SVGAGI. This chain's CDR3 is CASSYSGTGQFF. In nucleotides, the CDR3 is TGTGCCAGCAGTTATTCCGGGACAGGGCAGTTCTTC.

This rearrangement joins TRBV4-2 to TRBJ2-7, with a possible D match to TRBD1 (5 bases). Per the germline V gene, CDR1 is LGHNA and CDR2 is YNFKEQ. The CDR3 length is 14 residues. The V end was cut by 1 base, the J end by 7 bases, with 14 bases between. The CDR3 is CASSQGAGFGEQYV. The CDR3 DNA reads TGTGCCAGCAGCCAAGGTGCAGGGTTCGGTGAGCAGTACGTC.

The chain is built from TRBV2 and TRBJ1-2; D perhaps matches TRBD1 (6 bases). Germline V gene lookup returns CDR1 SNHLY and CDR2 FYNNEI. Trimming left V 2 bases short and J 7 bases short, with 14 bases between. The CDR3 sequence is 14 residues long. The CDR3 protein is CASSETRGASGYTF. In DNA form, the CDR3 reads TGTGCCAGCAGTGAAACGCGGGGGGCTAGTGGCTACACCTTC.

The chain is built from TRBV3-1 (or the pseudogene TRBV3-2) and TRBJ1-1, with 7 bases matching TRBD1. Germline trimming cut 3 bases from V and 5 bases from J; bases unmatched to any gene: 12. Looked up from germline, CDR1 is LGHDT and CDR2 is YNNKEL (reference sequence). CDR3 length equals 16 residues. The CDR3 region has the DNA TGTGCCAGCAGCCAGCCGGACAGGCCCTTAGGGACTGAAGCTTTCTTT. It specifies CASSQPDRPLGTEAFF.

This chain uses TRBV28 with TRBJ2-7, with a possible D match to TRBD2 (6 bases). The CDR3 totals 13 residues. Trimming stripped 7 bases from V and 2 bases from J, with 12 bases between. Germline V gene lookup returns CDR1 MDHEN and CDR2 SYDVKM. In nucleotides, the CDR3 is TGTGCCAGCATGGGAGGATTTCCCTACGAGCAGTACGTC. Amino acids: CASMGGFPYEQYV.

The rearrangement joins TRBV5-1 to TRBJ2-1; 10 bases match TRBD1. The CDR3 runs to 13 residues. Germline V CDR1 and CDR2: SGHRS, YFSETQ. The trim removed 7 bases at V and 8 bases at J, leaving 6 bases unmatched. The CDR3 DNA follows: TGCGCCAGCCGGGACAGGGGATTATATGAGCAGTTCTTC. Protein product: CASRDRGLYEQFF.

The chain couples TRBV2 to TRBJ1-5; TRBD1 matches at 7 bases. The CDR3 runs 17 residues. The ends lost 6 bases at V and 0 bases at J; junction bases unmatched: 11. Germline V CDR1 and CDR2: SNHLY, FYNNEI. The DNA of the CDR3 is TGTGCCAGCAGAGAGCGTGGGACAGCTTATAGCAATCAGCCCCAGCATTTT. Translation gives CASRERGTAYSNQPQHF.

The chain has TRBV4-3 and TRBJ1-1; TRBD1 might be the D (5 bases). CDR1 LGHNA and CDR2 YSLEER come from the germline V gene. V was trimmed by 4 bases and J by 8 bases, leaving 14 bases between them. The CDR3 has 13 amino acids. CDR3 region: CASSLGEDDEAFF. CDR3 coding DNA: TGCGCCAGCAGCCTGGGGGAGGACGACGAAGCTTTCTTT.

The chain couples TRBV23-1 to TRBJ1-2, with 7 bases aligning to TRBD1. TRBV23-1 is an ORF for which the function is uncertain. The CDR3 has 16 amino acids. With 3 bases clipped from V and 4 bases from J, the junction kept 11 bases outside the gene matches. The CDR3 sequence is CASSHELPGGLYGYTF. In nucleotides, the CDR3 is TGCGCCAGCAGTCACGAGCTGCCAGGGGGGCTCTATGGCTACACCTTC.